One sample yielded the 18 T cell receptor beta chains listed below, sequenced in a study of shared clonotypes between healthy human individuals. Data came from immunoSEQ multiplex PCR; TCRdb stores just in-frame clones and leaves some out. In the table there are approximately 350,000 clones, about 74% of which are singletons. The sample was memory CD4+ T cells sorted from blood. Subset defined: CD45RA-negative fraction. The receptors originated from a man aged 25 to 40 in good health.

The V gene is TRBV16, the J gene TRBJ1-4, with D tentatively TRBD1 (5 bases). From germline, CDR1 is KGHSY and CDR2 FQNENV. This CDR3 comprises 15 residues. The V gene lost 1 base and the J gene lost 0 bases, with 6 bases spanning the gap. CDR3 coding DNA: TGTGCCAGCAGCCAATTGACAGCAACTAATGAAAAACTGTTTTTT. This translates into CASSQLTATNEKLFF. Combining the CDR3 with reference TRBV16 and TRBJ1-4 gives the whole variable domain GEEVAQTPKHLVRGEGQKAKLYCAPIKGHSYVFWYQQVLKNEFKFLISFQNENVFDETGMPKERFSAKCLPNSPCSLEIQATKLEDSAVYFCASSQLTATNEKLFFGSGTQLSVL.

Details on this clone: The sample contains more than one DNA sequence encoding this CDR3. V is TRBV2 and J is TRBJ2-7; possibly TRBD1 or TRBD2 for D (5 bases each). V was shortened by 6 bases and J by 2 bases, with 11 bases between the two germline ends. The V gene's germline CDR1 is SNHLY and CDR2 FYNNEI. This CDR3 contains 13 residues. The CDR3 here is CASRGDRTYEQYF. CDR3 nucleotide sequence: TGTGCCAGCAGAGGGGACCGGACCTACGAGCAGTACTTC.

The chain combines TRBV5-8 with TRBJ1-5; weak D call: TRBD1 (5 bases). V was clipped by 1 base and J by 7 bases, with 15 bases between them. The CDR3 spans 15 residues. Germline V gene sequence: CDR1 SGHTS, CDR2 YDEGEE. CDR3 in DNA: TGTGCCAGCAGCTTGTGGCAGGGAACCTGGCAGCCCCAGCATTTT. Translation gives CASSLWQGTWQPQHF.

The V gene is TRBV7-2, the J gene TRBJ2-3; 7 bases agree with TRBD2. CDR3 size: 12 residues. CDR1 is SGHTA and CDR2 is FQGNSA in the germline V gene. V was pared by 5 bases and J by 6 bases, with 2 bases of the junction left unmatched. The CDR3 spells CASSRGVDTQYF. CDR3 coding DNA: TGTGCCAGCAGCCGGGGGGTTGATACGCAGTATTTT.

The genes are TRBV20-1 and TRBJ1-2; D ambiguous. CDR3 length equals 10 residues. V was shortened by 5 bases and J by 5 bases, with 6 bases between the two germline ends. The germline CDR1 and CDR2 sequences are DFQATT and SNEGSKA (reference sequence). CDR3 sequence reads: CSASRYGYTF. The CDR3 DNA reads TGCAGTGCTTCTAGATATGGCTACACCTTC.

The CDR3 reads CASSRDRGSINEQFF. Written as DNA, the CDR3 is TGCGCCAGCAGCCGGGACAGGGGATCGATAAATGAGCAGTTCTTC. This rearrangement joins TRBV5-1 to TRBJ2-1; TRBD1 agrees at 10 bases. Germline assignment: CDR1 SGHRS and CDR2 YFSETQ. CDR3 length: 15 amino acids. J gave up 7 bases and V 4 bases, and 8 bases lay outside the gene matches.

This chain uses TRBV5-1 with TRBJ2-7, with a possible D match to TRBD2 (6 bases). This CDR3 has 17 amino acids. Germline values: CDR1 SGHRS, CDR2 YFSETQ. V was trimmed by 2 bases and J by 9 bases, leaving 27 bases between them. The CDR3 is CASSLRRESNLIERQYF. CDR3 DNA sequence: TGCGCCAGCAGCTTAAGGCGGGAAAGTAACCTCATAGAGCGGCAGTACTTC.

The V and J genes are TRBV11-2 and TRBJ2-1, with TRBD2 as a possible D gene (6 bases). CDR3 length: 14 amino acids. The V gene lost 5 bases and the J gene lost 5 bases, with 13 bases spanning the gap. Germline V gene data show CDR1 as SGHAT and CDR2 as FQNNGV. CDR3 bases: TGTGCCAGCAGCCCGGGACTCCTCAACAATGAGCAGTTCTTC. It specifies CASSPGLLNNEQFF.

This sequence joins TRBV7-9 and TRBJ1-3; D may be TRBD1 (5 bases). Germline-derived CDR1 and CDR2 are SEHNR and FQNEAQ (reference sequence). V shed 3 bases and J shed 6 bases, with 15 bases lying between them. This CDR3 has 15 residues. CDR3 in amino acids: CASSLHHRRTNTIYF. The DNA of the CDR3 is TGTGCCAGCAGCTTGCACCACAGGCGTACAAACACCATATATTTT.

Many counts were recorded for this clone. The chain joins TRBV29-1 to TRBJ2-1; D possibly corresponds to TRBD2 (6 bases). CDR1 and CDR2 from the germline V gene are SQVTM and ANQGSEA. The V end lost 5 bases, the J end lost 0 bases, and 17 bases lay between the germline ends. This CDR3 comprises 16 residues. CDR3 sequence (DNA): TGCAGCGTTACACTCGCCCGACTAGGCTCCTACAATGAGCAGTTCTTC. Residues: CSVTLARLGSYNEQFF.

This clone was counted a few times. The chain employs TRBV6-5 and TRBJ2-1, with D possibly TRBD1 on 6 matching bases. V lost 2 bases and J 2 bases, leaving 13 bases between the germline ends. Germline CDR1 is MNHEY and CDR2 is SVGAGI. The CDR3 is 16 residues long. The CDR3 DNA reads as TGTGCCAGCAGTTACAGTACAGGGTCAACCTACAATGAGCAGTTCTTC. This gives the protein CASSYSTGSTYNEQFF.

The V gene is TRBV7-2, the J gene TRBJ2-3; D is uncertain. CDR3 length: 14 residues. V was clipped by 3 bases and J by 4 bases, with 11 bases between them. Looked up from germline, CDR1 is SGHTA and CDR2 is FQGNSA. The CDR3 spells CASSFGPTPDTQYF. Written as DNA, the CDR3 is TGTGCCAGCAGCTTCGGACCTACGCCAGATACGCAGTATTTT.

V usage is TRBV6-1 and J usage is TRBJ2-1; 10 nucleotides align to TRBD2. There are 15 residues in the CDR3. The junction had 4 bases not matched to a gene; V was cut back by 2 bases and J by 6 bases. Germline CDR1 MNHNS, CDR2 SASEGT. The CDR3 region has the DNA TGTGCCAGCAGTGAAATGATAGCGGGAGGCAATGAGCAGTTCTTC. Residues: CASSEMIAGGNEQFF.

The V call is TRBV7-6, the J call TRBJ2-5, with D unresolved. The CDR3 runs to 15 residues. Germline loops: CDR1 SGHVS, CDR2 FNYEAQ. V was shortened by 1 base and J by 1 base, with 10 bases between the two germline ends. This CDR3 reads CASSLVKTSQETQYF. CDR3 sequence (DNA): TGTGCCAGCAGCTTAGTTAAGACAAGCCAAGAGACCCAGTACTTC. Using reference TRBV7-6 and TRBJ2-5 for the parts outside the CDR3, the full variable domain is GAGVSQSPRYKVTKRGQDVALRCDPISGHVSLYWYRQALGQGPEFLTYFNYEAQQDKSGLPNDRFSAERPEGSISTLTIQRTEQRDSAMYRCASSLVKTSQETQYFGPGTRLLVL.

The rearrangement uses TRBV2 and TRBJ2-2; D perhaps matches TRBD2 (6 bases). Germline loops: CDR1 SNHLY, CDR2 FYNNEI. CDR3 length: 13 residues. The V gene lost 11 bases and the J gene lost 5 bases, with 15 bases spanning the gap. As DNA, the CDR3 is TGTGCCGGCAACAGGAGGGAAACCGGGGAGCTGTTTTTT. Encoded protein: CAGNRRETGELFF.

The genes are TRBV5-4 and TRBJ2-3; maybe TRBD1 (5 bases). This CDR3 spans 15 amino acids. Germline V gene data show CDR1 as SGHNT and CDR2 as YYREEE (reference sequence). The V end was cut by 0 bases, the J end by 6 bases, with 14 bases between. CDR3 residues: CASSLGGAGLDTQYF. The CDR3 nucleotides are TGTGCCAGCAGCTTGGGGGGCGCAGGGCTTGATACGCAGTATTTT.

V is TRBV2 and J is TRBJ2-7, with D possibly being TRBD1 (5 bases). The CDR3 length is 15 residues. Per the germline V gene, CDR1 is SNHLY and CDR2 is FYNNEI. V lost 8 bases, J lost 0 bases, and 17 bases lay in between. The CDR3 loop is CASVDDRRSSYEQYF. As DNA, the CDR3 is TGTGCCAGCGTAGACGACAGAAGGAGCTCCTACGAGCAGTACTTC.

The chain employs TRBV7-9 and TRBJ1-5; weak D call: TRBD1 (5 bases). CDR1 and CDR2 from the germline V gene are SEHNR and FQNEAQ (reference sequence). This CDR3 contains 15 residues. Trimming stripped 5 bases from V and 2 bases from J, with 13 bases between. The CDR3 DNA follows: TGTGCCAGCAGCCCTCTTGGGGGTGGCAATCAGCCCCAGCATTTT. Protein product: CASSPLGGGNQPQHF. Filled out from reference TRBV7-9 and TRBJ1-5, the complete variable domain reads DTGVSQNPRHKITKRGQNVTFRCDPISEHNRLYWYRQTLGQGPEFLTYFQNEAQLEKSRLLSDRFSAERPKGSFSTLEIQRTEQGDSAMYLCASSPLGGGNQPQHFGDGTRLSIL.